This T cell receptor (beta chain) was identified during a study of identical twins. From the 5' RACE reads, TCRdb called clonotypes with MiXCR, one entry per CDR3 protein. This sample has about 700,000 distinct CDR3 sequences, with over 8.5% found just once. A remark on this clonotype: The antigen remains undetermined.

Study conclusions and caveats: With abundant cord blood beta clonotypes, insertions were fewer; memory repertoires showed no such pattern. Among out-of-frame alpha sequences shared by twins, low generation probability occurred in excess.

Germline values: CDR1 SEHNR, CDR2 FQNEAQ (reference sequence). The CDR3 is 17 amino acids. Trimming removed 5 bases from V and 6 bases from J; junction bases left unmatched: 16. In addition, the sample was reused for a study of yellow fever vaccine responses in identical twins.

V and J are TRBV7-9 and TRBJ1-2; 9 nucleotides align to TRBD1. The material sequenced was PBMCs. This TCR was recovered from a woman between 18 and 30 years old in good health. The CDR3 reads CASSMLSPGQGGHGYTF. The CDR3 nucleotides read TGTGCCAGCAGCATGCTATCTCCGGGACAGGGAGGGCATGGCTACACCTTC.